This entry lists 7 T cell receptor beta chains sequenced from one sample in a study of T-cell memory formation after mild COVID-19 (dated by TCRdb to about 2021). The library was produced with 5' RACE. TCRdb shows the sequencer as Illumina NovaSeq 6000. The raw public reads went through TCRdb reprocessing: fastp at Q25, MiXCR clone calling, in-frame beta chains kept. Rows are unified per CDR3 protein, each entry keeping the most common DNA and genes. For this sample the table gives fewer than 350,000 distinct CDR3 sequences, of which 14% were detected only once. The ten largest make up 21% of the sample. Input material: PBMCs or a T cell subset sorted from them (not recorded which). These receptor sequences come from a man younger than 35 who had mild COVID-19 (a few samples of this study predate the infection). The sample titles of this study are shuffled in the database, so cell type and time point are left out; the donor was told from shared clones.

The chain uses TRBV19 and TRBJ2-2; 7 positions agree with TRBD1. The junction had 10 bases not matched to a gene; V was cut back by 4 bases and J by 5 bases. The germline V gene has CDR1 LNHDA and CDR2 SQIVND (reference sequence). This CDR3 spans 16 amino acids. The CDR3 DNA reads as TGTGCCAGTAGTACGCTACAGGGGCGAGTTACCGGGGAGCTGTTTTTT. Its translation: CASSTLQGRVTGELFF.

This clonotype was seen many times. The V call is TRBV5-1, the J call TRBJ2-7; D is possibly TRBD1 (5 bases). The CDR3 is 14 amino acids. Trimming took 5 bases from V and 2 from J, leaving 14 bases between them. Germline CDR1 and CDR2: SGHRS and YFSETQ. CDR3 in amino acids: CASRHPPTAYEQYF. In nucleotides, the CDR3 is TGCGCCAGCAGACACCCGCCGACAGCCTACGAGCAGTACTTC.

This clonotype was picked up a small number of times. J is TRBJ2-7 and V is TRBV5-1, with 7 bases aligning to TRBD2. Unmatched junction bases numbered 7, after V lost 4 bases and J lost 0 bases. Germline V CDR1 and CDR2: SGHRS, YFSETQ. This CDR3 region has 15 residues. CDR3 sequence: CASSPFGGVSYEQYV. The CDR3 DNA sequence: TGCGCCAGCAGCCCCTTTGGGGGGGTCTCCTACGAGCAGTACGTC.

This clonotype has ten or more counts. This sequence joins TRBV12-3 or TRBV12-4 and TRBJ2-1; D gene uncertain. V was cut by 4 bases and J by 6 bases, with 1 base left in between. CDR3 length: 10 amino acids. The CDR3 here is CASSSNEQFF. The CDR3 coding sequence is TGTGCCAGCAGTTCCAATGAGCAGTTCTTC.

The chain has TRBV27 and TRBJ1-1, with 7 nucleotides matching TRBD1. In germline, CDR1 is MNHEY, CDR2 SMNVEV (reference sequence). J lost 7 bases, V lost 6 bases, and 5 bases had no gene match. The CDR3 has 12 amino acids. The CDR3 bases are TGTGCCAGCAGAAACAGGGGTCTTGAAGCTTTCTTT. Its translation: CASRNRGLEAFF.

This clonotype came up a few times. V usage is TRBV5-1 and J usage is TRBJ2-7; 10 nucleotides match TRBD2. V lost 5 bases, J lost 6 bases, and 5 bases stayed unmatched. The CDR3 is 13 residues long. Germline V gene sequence: CDR1 SGHRS, CDR2 YFSETQ. CDR3 in amino acids: CASSERGGGEQYF. The CDR3 region has the DNA TGCGCCAGCAGTGAGCGGGGGGGCGGCGAGCAGTACTTC.

The V call is TRBV4-1, the J call TRBJ1-1; D not resolved. V was cut by 4 bases and J by 6 bases, with 27 bases left in between. The CDR3 is 18 residues long. Germline CDR1 reads MGHRA; CDR2 reads YSYEKL. CDR3 sequence: CASSPRINRGGGSPEAFF. The CDR3 region has the DNA TGCGCCAGCAGCCCCCGTATAAACCGGGGAGGTGGAAGTCCTGAAGCTTTCTTT.